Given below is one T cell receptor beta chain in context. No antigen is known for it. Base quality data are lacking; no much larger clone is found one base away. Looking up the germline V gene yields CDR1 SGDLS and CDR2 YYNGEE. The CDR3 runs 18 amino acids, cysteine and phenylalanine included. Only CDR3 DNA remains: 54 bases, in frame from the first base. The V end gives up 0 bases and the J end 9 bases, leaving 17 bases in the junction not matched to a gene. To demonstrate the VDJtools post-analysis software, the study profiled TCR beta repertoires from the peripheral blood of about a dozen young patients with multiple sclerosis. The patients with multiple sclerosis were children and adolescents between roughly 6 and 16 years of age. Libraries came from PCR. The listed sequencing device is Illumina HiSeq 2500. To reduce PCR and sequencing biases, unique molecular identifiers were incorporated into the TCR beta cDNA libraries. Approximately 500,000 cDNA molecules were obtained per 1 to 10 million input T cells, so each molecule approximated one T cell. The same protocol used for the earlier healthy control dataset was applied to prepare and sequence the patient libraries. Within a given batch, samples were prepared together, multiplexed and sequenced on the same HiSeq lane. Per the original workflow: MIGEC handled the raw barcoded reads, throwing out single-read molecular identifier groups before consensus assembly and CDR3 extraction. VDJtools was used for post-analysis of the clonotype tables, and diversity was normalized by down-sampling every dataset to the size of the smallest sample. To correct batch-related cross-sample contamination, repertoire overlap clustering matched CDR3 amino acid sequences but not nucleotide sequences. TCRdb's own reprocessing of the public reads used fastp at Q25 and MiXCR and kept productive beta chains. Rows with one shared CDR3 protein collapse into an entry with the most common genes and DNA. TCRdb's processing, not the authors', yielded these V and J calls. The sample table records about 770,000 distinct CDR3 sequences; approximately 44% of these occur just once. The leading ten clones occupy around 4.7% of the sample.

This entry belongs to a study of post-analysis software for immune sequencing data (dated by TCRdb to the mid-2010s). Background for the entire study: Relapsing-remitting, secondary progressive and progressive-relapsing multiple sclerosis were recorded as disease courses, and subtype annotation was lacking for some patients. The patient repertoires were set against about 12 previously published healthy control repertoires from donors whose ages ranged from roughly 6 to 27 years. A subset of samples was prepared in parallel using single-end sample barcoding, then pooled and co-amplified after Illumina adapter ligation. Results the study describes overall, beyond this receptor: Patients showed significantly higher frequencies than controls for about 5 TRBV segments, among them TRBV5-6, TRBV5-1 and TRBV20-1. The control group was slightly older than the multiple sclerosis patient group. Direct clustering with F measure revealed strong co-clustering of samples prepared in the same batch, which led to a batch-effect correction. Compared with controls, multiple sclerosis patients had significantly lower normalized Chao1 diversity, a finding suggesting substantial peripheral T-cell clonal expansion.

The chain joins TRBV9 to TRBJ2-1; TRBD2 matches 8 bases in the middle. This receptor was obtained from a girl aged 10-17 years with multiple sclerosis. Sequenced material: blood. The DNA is TGTGCCAGCAGCGTAGCCCCCACGAGCGGGAGAAGTTCCCCTGAGCAGTTCTTC. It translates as CASSVAPTSGRSSPEQFF.